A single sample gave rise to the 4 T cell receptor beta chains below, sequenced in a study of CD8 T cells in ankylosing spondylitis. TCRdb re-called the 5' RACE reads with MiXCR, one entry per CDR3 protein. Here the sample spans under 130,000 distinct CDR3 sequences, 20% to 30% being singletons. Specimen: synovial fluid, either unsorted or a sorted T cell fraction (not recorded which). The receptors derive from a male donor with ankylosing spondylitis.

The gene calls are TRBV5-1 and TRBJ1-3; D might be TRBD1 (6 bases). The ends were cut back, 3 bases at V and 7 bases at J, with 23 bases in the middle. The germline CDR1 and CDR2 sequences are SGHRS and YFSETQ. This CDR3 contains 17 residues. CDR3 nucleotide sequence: TGCGCCAGCAGCTCGGAGGGGACAAGGGGTGATTGGAACACCATATATTTT. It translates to CASSSEGTRGDWNTIYF.

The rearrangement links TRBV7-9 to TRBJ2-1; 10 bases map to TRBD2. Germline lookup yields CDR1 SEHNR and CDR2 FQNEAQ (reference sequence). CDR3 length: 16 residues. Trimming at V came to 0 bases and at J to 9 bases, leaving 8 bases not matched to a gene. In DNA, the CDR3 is TGTGCCAGCAGCTTAGCATCGGTAGCGGGAGGTGGTGAGCAGTTCTTC. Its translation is CASSLASVAGGGEQFF.

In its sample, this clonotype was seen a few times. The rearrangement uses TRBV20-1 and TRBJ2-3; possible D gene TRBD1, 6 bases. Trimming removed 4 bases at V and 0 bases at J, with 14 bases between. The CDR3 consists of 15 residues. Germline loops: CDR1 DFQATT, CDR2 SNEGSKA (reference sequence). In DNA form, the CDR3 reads TGCAGTGCTATTCCCCGGACAGCGAGCACAGATACGCAGTATTTT. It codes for CSAIPRTASTDTQYF.

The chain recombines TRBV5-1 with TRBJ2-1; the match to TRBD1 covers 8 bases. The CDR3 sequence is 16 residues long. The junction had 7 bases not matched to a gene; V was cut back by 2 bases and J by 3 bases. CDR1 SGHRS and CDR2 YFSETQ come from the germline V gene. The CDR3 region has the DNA TGCGCCAGCAGCTTAGACAGGGGAAATCTCTACAATGAGCAGTTCTTC. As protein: CASSLDRGNLYNEQFF.